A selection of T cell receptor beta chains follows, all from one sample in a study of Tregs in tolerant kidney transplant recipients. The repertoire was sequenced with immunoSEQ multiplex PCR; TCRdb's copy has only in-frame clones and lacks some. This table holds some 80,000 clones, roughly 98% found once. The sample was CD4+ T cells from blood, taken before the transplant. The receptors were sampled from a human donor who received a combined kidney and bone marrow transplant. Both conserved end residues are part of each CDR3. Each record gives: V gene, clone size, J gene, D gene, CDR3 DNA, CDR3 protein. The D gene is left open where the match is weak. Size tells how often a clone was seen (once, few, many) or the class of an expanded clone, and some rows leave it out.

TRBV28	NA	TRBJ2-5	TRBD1	TGTGCCAGCAGTTTGATGGACAGGGGGCTAGAGACCCAGTACTTC	CASSLMDRGLETQYF
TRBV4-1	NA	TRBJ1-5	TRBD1	TGCGCCAGCAGCCCTCTCACCGGGGGACAGGGCAATCAGCCCCAGCATTTT	CASSPLTGGQGNQPQHF
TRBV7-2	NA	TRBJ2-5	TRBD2	TGTGCCAGCAGCTTAGTACTAGCGGGAGAGACCCAGTACTTC	CASSLVLAGETQYF
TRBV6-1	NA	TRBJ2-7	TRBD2	TGTGCCAGCAGTGAAGGCAGTAGCGGGGTTGACGAGCAGTACTTC	CASSEGSSGVDEQYF
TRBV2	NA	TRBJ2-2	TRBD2	TGTGCCAGCAGTTTAGCGGGAGACGGCACCGGGGAGCTGTTTTTT	CASSLAGDGTGELFF
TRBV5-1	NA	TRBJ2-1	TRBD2	TGCGCCAGCAGCTTCAGGACTAGCGAAACCTACAATGAGCAGTTCTTC	CASSFRTSETYNEQFF
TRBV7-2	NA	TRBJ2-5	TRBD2	TGTGCCAGCAGCTTAGCGCGGGCTAGCGGAGACCAAGAGACCCAGTACTTC	CASSLARASGDQETQYF
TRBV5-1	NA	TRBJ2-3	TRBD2	TGCGCCAGCAGCTTAGCGGGGGGAACTAGCACAGATACGCAGTATTTT	CASSLAGGTSTDTQYF
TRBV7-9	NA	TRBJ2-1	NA	TGTGCCAGCAGCTTAGAACCAGTCTACAATGAGCAGTTCTTC	CASSLEPVYNEQFF
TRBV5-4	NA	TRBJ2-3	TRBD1	TGTGCCAGCAGCCAAACAGGGGGCAGGGATACGCAGTATTTT	CASSQTGGRDTQYF
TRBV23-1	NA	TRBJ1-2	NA	TGCGCCAGCAGTCGCGGTCCGGGGGACTATGGCTACACCTTC	CASSRGPGDYGYTF
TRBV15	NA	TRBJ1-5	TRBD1	TGTGCCACCAGCAGGGACAGGGATCAGCCCCAGCATTTT	CATSRDRDQPQHF
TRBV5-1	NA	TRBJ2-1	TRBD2	TGCGCCAGCAGCTTGGAGGCTAGCGGGAGGGCTTCTATAAATGAGCAGTTCTTC	CASSLEASGRASINEQFF
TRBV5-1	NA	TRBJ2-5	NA	TGCGCCAGCAGCTCGGGGCTTTATCACAGGACCCTCCAGGGGCCCCAGTACTTC	CASSSGLYHRTLQGPQYF
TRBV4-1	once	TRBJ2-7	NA	TGCGCCAGCAGCCAAGTTCAGGGTTCGGTCTACGAGCAGTACTTC	CASSQVQGSVYEQYF
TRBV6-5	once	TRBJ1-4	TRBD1	TGTGCCAGCAGTTACATTGGGACAGGAGAAAAACTGTTTTTT	CASSYIGTGEKLFF
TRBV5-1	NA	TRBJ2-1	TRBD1	TGCGCCAGCAGCTCACAGGGGGCTTCCTACAATGAGCAGTTCTTC	CASSSQGASYNEQFF
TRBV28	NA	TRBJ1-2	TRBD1	TGTGCCAGCAGAGGAGACAGGGTCGGCTATGGCTACACCTTC	CASRGDRVGYGYTF
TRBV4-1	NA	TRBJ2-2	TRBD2	TGCGCCAGCAGCCAAGGAGGCGGGAGTGCCGGGGAGCTGTTTTTT	CASSQGGGSAGELFF